Following are 12 T cell receptor beta chains from one sample sequenced in a study of blood T cell repertoires in COVID-19. TCRdb keeps only in-frame clones here, not all; method: immunoSEQ multiplex PCR. The table records more than 65,000 clones, about 90% of them present only once. The sample was peripheral blood. The source of these receptors is a human donor in a cohort sampled during active COVID-19.

The chain joins TRBV5-5 to TRBJ1-2; no firm D call. CDR3 size: 15 residues. V was clipped by 0 bases and J by 6 bases, with 15 bases between them. CDR1 and CDR2 (germline): SGHKS, YYEKEE (reference sequence). The CDR3: CASSLGIVSGHGYTF. The DNA for the CDR3 is TGTGCCAGCAGCTTGGGTATTGTGTCAGGCCATGGCTACACCTTC. Looking up the rest from reference TRBV5-5 and TRBJ1-2 gives the full variable domain: DAGVTQSPTHLIKTRGQQVTLRCSPISGHKSVSWYQQVLGQGPQFIFQYYEKEERGRGNFPDRFSARQFPNYSSELNVNALLLGDSALYLCASSLGIVSGHGYTFGSGTRLTVV.

The V gene is TRBV30, the J gene TRBJ2-7, with 10 nucleotides matching TRBD2. The J segment lost 2 bases and the V segment lost 5 bases, leaving 9 bases of the junction unmatched. CDR1 GTSNPN and CDR2 SVGIG come from the germline V gene (reference sequence). This CDR3 comprises 15 residues. The CDR3 protein is CAWAVGLAGAYEQYF. In DNA, the CDR3 is TGTGCCTGGGCCGTGGGGCTAGCGGGGGCCTACGAGCAGTACTTC.

CDR3 DNA: TGCGCCAGCAGCCCGGGGACAGCACTGAAAATAAATTCACCCCTCCACTTT. Amino acid sequence: CASSPGTALKINSPLHF. This chain uses TRBV4-1 with TRBJ1-6; 7 nucleotides match TRBD1. After removal of 4 bases from V and 7 bases from J, the junction contained 13 bases not matched to a gene. CDR1 is MGHRA, CDR2 YSYEKL, per germline. This CDR3 contains 17 residues.

The chain uses TRBV20-1 and TRBJ2-5; maybe TRBD2 (5 bases). Germline V gives CDR1 DFQATT, CDR2 SNEGSKA (reference sequence). The CDR3 is made up of 13 amino acids. The germline V and J ends were trimmed by 3 bases and 5 bases, with 13 bases remaining between them. The CDR3 protein is CSASPRVAETQYF. The DNA of the CDR3 is TGCAGTGCTAGTCCCCGGGTAGCGGAGACCCAGTACTTC.

The rearrangement links TRBV28 to TRBJ2-7; 9 bases fit TRBD1. Unmatched junction bases numbered 9, after V lost 2 bases and J lost 7 bases. The CDR3 is 15 residues long. Per the germline V gene, CDR1 is MDHEN and CDR2 is SYDVKM. This CDR3 is CASSLQQGALKEQYF. In DNA, the CDR3 is TGTGCCAGCAGTTTACAACAGGGGGCGCTTAAAGAGCAGTACTTC.

The V and J genes are TRBV18 and TRBJ1-3; D is perhaps TRBD1 (6 bases). Between the trimmed V and J ends, which lost 0 bases and 0 bases, there was a span of 9 bases. This CDR3 contains 16 residues. Germline V gene sequence: CDR1 KGHSH, CDR2 LQKENI. This chain's CDR3 is CASSPPRGGSGNTIYF. CDR3 nucleotide sequence: TGTGCCAGCTCACCACCGAGAGGGGGCTCTGGAAACACCATATATTTT. The full variable domain, its missing parts supplied by reference TRBV18 and TRBJ1-3, is NAGVMQNPRHLVRRRGQEARLRCSPMKGHSHVYWYRQLPEEGLKFMVYLQKENIIDESGMPKERFSAEFPKEGPSILRIQQVVRGDSAAYFCASSPPRGGSGNTIYFGEGSWLTVV.

The chain carries TRBV2 and TRBJ2-7, with D maybe TRBD2 (7 bases). The CDR3 loop spans 13 amino acids. The V gene lost 7 bases and the J gene lost 0 bases, with 10 bases spanning the gap. In germline, CDR1 is SNHLY, CDR2 FYNNEI. CDR3 sequence (DNA): TGTGCCAGCAAAGGGGGGGTCTCCTACGAGCAGTACTTC. Protein sequence: CASKGGVSYEQYF.

This sequence joins TRBV5-1 and TRBJ1-2; the D gene is possibly TRBD1 (5 bases). Germline lookup yields CDR1 SGHRS and CDR2 YFSETQ. Trimming pared 5 bases from V and 3 bases from J, leaving 14 bases between. This CDR3 is built from 14 residues. As DNA, the CDR3 is TGCGCCAGCAGAATGGAGTCGGGGGACTATGGCTACACCTTC. This encodes CASRMESGDYGYTF.

The chain joins TRBV27 to TRBJ1-1, with a weak D call TRBD1 (5 bases). CDR1 is MNHEY, CDR2 SMNVEV, per germline (reference sequence). V was shortened by 3 bases and J by 3 bases, with 8 bases between the two germline ends. This CDR3 spans 13 amino acids. This chain's CDR3 is CASSFSRDTEAFF. CDR3 DNA sequence: TGTGCCAGCAGTTTCAGCAGGGACACTGAAGCTTTCTTT.

This clone turned up a few times. This chain joins TRBV5-6 and TRBJ1-1; perhaps TRBD1 as D (6 bases). This CDR3 has 17 residues. Germline V CDR1 and CDR2: SGHDT, YYEEEE. V was cut by 2 bases and J by 3 bases, with 20 bases left in between. The CDR3 region has the DNA TGTGCCAGCAGCTTTGGCAGGGGCGTCATTTTGGACACTGAAGCTTTCTTT. As protein: CASSFGRGVILDTEAFF.

V usage is TRBV5-1 and J usage is TRBJ1-1, with 9 bases fitting TRBD1. Unmatched junction bases numbered 10, after V lost 4 bases and J lost 3 bases. Germline CDR1 SGHRS, CDR2 YFSETQ. This CDR3 is 16 amino acids long. The CDR3 nucleotides are TGCGCCAGCAGCACGGGACAGGGCTGGGGGGACACTGAAGCTTTCTTT. Amino acids: CASSTGQGWGDTEAFF.

The genes are TRBV2 and TRBJ1-1, with 8 nucleotides matching TRBD1. Germline assignment: CDR1 SNHLY and CDR2 FYNNEI. The V gene end was trimmed by 6 bases and the J gene end by 5 bases; junction bases not matched to a gene: 8. The CDR3 consists of 14 residues. The CDR3 here is CASRGARGRTEAFF. The CDR3, as DNA: TGTGCCAGCAGGGGGGCCAGGGGGCGAACTGAAGCTTTCTTT. The whole variable domain, remainder taken from reference TRBV2 and TRBJ1-1, is EPEVTQTPSHQVTQMGQEVILRCVPISNHLYFYWYRQILGQKVEFLVSFYNNEISEKSEIFDDQFSVERPDGSNFTLKIRSTKLEDSAMYFCASRGARGRTEAFFGQGTRLTVV.